Below, 9 T cell receptor beta chains from the same sample are listed, as sequenced in a study of blood T cell repertoires in COVID-19. Here immunoSEQ multiplex PCR was the method, and the copy in TCRdb shows in-frame clones only, minus some. Among more than 300,000 clones listed, almost 90% were seen once. The sequenced material came from peripheral blood. These receptors all come from a woman in her 70s with COVID-19, enrolled during active disease.

The chain has TRBV5-1 and TRBJ2-1; perhaps TRBD2 as D (6 bases). The V gene's germline CDR1 is SGHRS and CDR2 YFSETQ. V was cut by 5 bases and J by 1 base, with 10 bases left in between. The CDR3 runs 14 residues. The CDR3: CASRAGRSYNEQFF. The CDR3 coding sequence is TGCGCCAGCAGAGCAGGGAGGTCCTACAATGAGCAGTTCTTC.

The chain has TRBV28 and TRBJ2-7, with 9 bases that match TRBD1. Germline trimming cut 5 bases from V and 5 bases from J; bases unmatched to any gene: 13. CDR1 and CDR2 from the germline V gene are MDHEN and SYDVKM. This CDR3 has 16 amino acids. The CDR3 reads CASSQQGALQFHEQYF. In DNA form, the CDR3 reads TGTGCCAGCAGTCAACAGGGGGCGCTACAGTTCCACGAGCAGTACTTC.

This chain joins TRBV7-2 and TRBJ1-2; possibly TRBD1 for D (6 bases). The CDR3 runs to 15 residues. The ends were cut back, 0 bases at V and 4 bases at J, with 12 bases in the middle. The germline CDR1 and CDR2 sequences are SGHTA and FQGNSA. CDR3 amino acids: CASSLAAGAGYGYTF. For the CDR3, the DNA is TGTGCCAGCAGCTTAGCGGCAGGGGCGGGCTATGGCTACACCTTC. Looking up the rest from reference TRBV7-2 and TRBJ1-2 gives the full variable domain: GAGVSQSPSNKVTEKGKDVELRCDPISGHTALYWYRQSLGQGLEFLIYFQGNSAPDKSGLPSDRFSAERTGGSVSTLTIQRTQQEDSAVYLCASSLAAGAGYGYTFGSGTRLTVV.

The V gene is TRBV2, the J gene TRBJ1-5, with 7 bases lining up with TRBD1. CDR1 SNHLY and CDR2 FYNNEI come from the germline V gene. The CDR3 consists of 15 residues. Germline trimming cut 7 bases from V and 1 base from J; bases unmatched to any gene: 7. This chain's CDR3 is CASTFSGGSNQPQHF. CDR3 sequence (DNA): TGTGCCAGCACCTTTTCAGGGGGGAGCAATCAGCCCCAGCATTTT.

This clone appeared a single time. V usage is TRBV5-6 and J usage is TRBJ1-6; D may be TRBD1 (6 bases). Germline V lookup: CDR1 SGHDT, CDR2 YYEEEE. The CDR3 sequence is 14 residues long. Trimming took 3 bases from V and 6 from J, leaving 10 bases between them. The DNA of the CDR3 is TGTGCCAGCAGCTCCCCAGGGGTTAATTCACCCCTCCACTTT. As protein: CASSSPGVNSPLHF. Filled out from reference TRBV5-6 and TRBJ1-6, the complete variable domain reads DAGVTQSPTHLIKTRGQQVTLRCSPKSGHDTVSWYQQALGQGPQFIFQYYEEEERQRGNFPDRFSGHQFPNYSSELNVNALLLGDSALYLCASSSPGVNSPLHFGNGTRLTVT.

V is TRBV5-1 and J is TRBJ2-3; 10 bases are shared with TRBD1. J gave up 2 bases and V 2 bases, and 8 bases lay outside the gene matches. CDR1 is SGHRS and CDR2 is YFSETQ in the germline V gene. The CDR3 loop spans 17 amino acids. As DNA, the CDR3 is TGCGCCAGCAGCTTACTCGCCGGGACAGGGGTCACAGATACGCAGTATTTT. It is translated as CASSLLAGTGVTDTQYF.

The V call is TRBV10-3, the J call TRBJ1-5; TRBD1 is a possible D gene (6 bases). The CDR3 is 15 residues long. V lost 6 bases and J lost 7, with 19 bases in between. CDR1 is ENHRY, CDR2 SYGVKD, per germline. The CDR3, as DNA: TGTGCCATCAGCTCCAGGGGTCCCGAGGGGCAGCCCCAGCATTTT. It yields the protein CAISSRGPEGQPQHF.

V is TRBV5-1 and J is TRBJ2-1; D is possibly TRBD1 (6 bases). CDR3 length: 15 amino acids. Trimming stripped 2 bases from V and 7 bases from J, with 16 bases between. Germline V gene sequence: CDR1 SGHRS, CDR2 YFSETQ. The CDR3 protein is CASSLLAGDLNEQFF. The CDR3 DNA is TGCGCCAGCAGCTTATTGGCAGGGGACCTTAATGAGCAGTTCTTC.

The V and J genes are TRBV28 and TRBJ2-1, with D unclear. V dropped 2 bases and J dropped 7 bases, with 15 bases sitting between them. The CDR3 consists of 15 residues. CDR1 and CDR2 (germline): MDHEN, SYDVKM. The CDR3, as DNA: TGTGCCAGCAGTTTAAGCGTTGAACTGGGTAATGAGCAGTTCTTC. This gives the protein CASSLSVELGNEQFF.